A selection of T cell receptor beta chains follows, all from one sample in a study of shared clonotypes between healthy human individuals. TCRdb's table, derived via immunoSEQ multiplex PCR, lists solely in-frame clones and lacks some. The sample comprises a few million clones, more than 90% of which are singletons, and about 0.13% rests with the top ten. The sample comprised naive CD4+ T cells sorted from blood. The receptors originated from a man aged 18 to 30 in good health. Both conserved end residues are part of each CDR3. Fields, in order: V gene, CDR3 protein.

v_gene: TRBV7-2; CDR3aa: CASSLTGQGNAVVEFF
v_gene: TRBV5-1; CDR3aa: CATRSSGTGVYEQYF
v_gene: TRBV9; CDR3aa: CASSVAGTANYGYTF
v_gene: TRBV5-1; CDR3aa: CASSLVGLSSYNEQFF
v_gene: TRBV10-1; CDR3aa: CASSEPRDRATDTQYF
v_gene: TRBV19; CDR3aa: CASSITGLGLTGELFF
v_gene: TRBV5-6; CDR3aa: CASSLGLYEQYF
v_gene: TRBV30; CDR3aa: CAWSVSYEQYF
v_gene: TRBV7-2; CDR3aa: CASSLGGLLGDGYTF
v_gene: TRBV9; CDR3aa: CASSVGLAGEEGPNTQYF
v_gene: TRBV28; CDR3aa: CASSSLLGQKGNEKLFF
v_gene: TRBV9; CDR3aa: CASSATSLSTDTQYF
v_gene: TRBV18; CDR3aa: CASSRVVQGYNEQFF
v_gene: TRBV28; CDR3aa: CASSFQGPGRHSNQPQHF
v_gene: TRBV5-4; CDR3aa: CASSIDRVTEAFF
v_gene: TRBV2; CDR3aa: CASRATGTDTQYF
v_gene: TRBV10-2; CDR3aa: CASSESGVGNSPLHF
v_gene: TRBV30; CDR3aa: CAWTARGGGTDTQYF
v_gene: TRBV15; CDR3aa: CATSRVRGGALDTQYF
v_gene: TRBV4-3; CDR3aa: CASSQDSSTLGSPLHF
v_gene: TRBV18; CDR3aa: CASSPRDFSYNEQFF
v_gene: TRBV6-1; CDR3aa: CASSESLGLVYGYTF
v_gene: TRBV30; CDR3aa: CAWRALRGTSTDTQYF
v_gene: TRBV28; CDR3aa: CASSLSLVGNTEAFF
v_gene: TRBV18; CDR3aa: CASSPRSLAGHNEQFF
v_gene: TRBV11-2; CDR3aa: CASSATGLAGGRDTQYF
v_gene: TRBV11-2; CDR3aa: CASSHSGGKGSTEAFF